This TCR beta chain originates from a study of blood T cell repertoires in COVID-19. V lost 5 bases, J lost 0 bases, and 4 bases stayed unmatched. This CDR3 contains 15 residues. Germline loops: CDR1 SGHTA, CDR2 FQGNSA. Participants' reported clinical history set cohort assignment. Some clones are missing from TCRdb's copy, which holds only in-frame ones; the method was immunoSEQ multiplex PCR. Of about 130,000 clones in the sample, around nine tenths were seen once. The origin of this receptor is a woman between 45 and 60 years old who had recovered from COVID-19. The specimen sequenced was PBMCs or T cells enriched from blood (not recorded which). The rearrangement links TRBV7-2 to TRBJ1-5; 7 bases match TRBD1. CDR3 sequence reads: CASSRGQPSNQPQHF. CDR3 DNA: TGTGCCAGCAGCCGGGGACAGCCTAGCAATCAGCCCCAGCATTTT.